The sequence of this TCR beta chain was determined in a study of regulatory T cells in long-lasting Graves disease. CDR1 is DFQATT, CDR2 SNEGSKA, per germline (reference sequence). V was pared by 3 bases and J by 2 bases, with 14 bases between. CDR3 length equals 15 residues. Relying on iRepertoire HTBI primers and Arm-PCR of CDR3 regions, the team built TCR beta libraries. TCRdb ran MiXCR on the multiplex PCR reads and lists one entry per CDR3 protein. The sample carries 450,000 or so distinct CDR3 sequences, 20% to 25% recorded once. The time point denotes: persistent/refractory GD, antithyroid drugs over 5 years with positive TRAb. The TCR library was prepared using RNA isolated from PBMCs.

The clonotype comes from a female donor with Graves disease. Specimen: peripheral blood mononuclear cells (PBMCs), collected when the disease was refractory, from a patient treated with antithyroid drugs. The chain links TRBV20-1 to TRBJ1-5; TRBD1 is a possible D gene (5 bases). DNA for the CDR3: TGCAGTGCTAGTGCCCAGGGTCCGGGCAATCAGCCCCAGCATTTT. Amino acids: CSASAQGPGNQPQHF.